This note documents a single T cell receptor (beta chain) sequence. This entry comes from a study of blood T cell repertoires in COVID-19. As for the study in general: Donors in the United States, Italy and Spain gave samples during acute or convalescent COVID-19.

CDR1 is SGHRS and CDR2 is YFSETQ in the germline V gene. The CDR3 sequence is 16 residues long. V gave up 0 bases and J gave up 2 bases; unmatched junction bases: 3. Libraries were prepared by immunoSEQ multiplex PCR; TCRdb keeps only in-frame clonotypes and omits some of them. The table lists about 94,000 clones, around 67% of them singletons. The source material was peripheral blood. The chain has TRBV5-1 and TRBJ2-7, with TRBD1 identical over 12 bases. The sequence came from a man aged 70-80 years with COVID-19, enrolled during active disease. CDR3 sequence: CASSLAGTGGAYEQYF. CDR3 sequence (DNA): TGCGCCAGCAGCTTGGCCGGGACAGGGGGCGCCTACGAGCAGTACTTC.